Following are 21 T cell receptor beta chains from one sample sequenced in a study of glioma-infiltrating T cells after dendritic cell vaccination. Measured with immunoSEQ multiplex PCR; TCRdb has only the in-frame clones, and not every one. The sample consists of about 92,000 clones, just over 85% of them appearing once. Specimen: blood, collected before dendritic cell vaccination. The receptors shown here come from a human donor with glioblastoma.

This clone occurred once. V is TRBV28 and J is TRBJ1-1; D remains ambiguous. The CDR3 is 16 residues long. Germline assignment: CDR1 MDHEN and CDR2 SYDVKM. Trimming removed 0 bases from V and 0 bases from J, with 11 bases in between. CDR3 sequence reads: CASSLWGQGMNTEAFF. For the CDR3, the DNA is TGTGCCAGCAGTTTATGGGGCCAAGGAATGAACACTGAAGCTTTCTTT.

The V call is TRBV15, the J call TRBJ1-3; 7 nucleotides align to TRBD1. CDR1 and CDR2 from the germline V gene are LNHNV and YYDKDF (reference sequence). The CDR3 sequence is 16 residues long. V shed 3 bases and J 8 bases; nucleotides not matched to a gene: 13. The CDR3 coding sequence is TGTGCCACCAGCAGGAGATGGGACAGTAACTCGGACACCATATATTTT. This encodes CATSRRWDSNSDTIYF.

The gene calls are TRBV6-4 and TRBJ1-1; D call uncertain. This CDR3 comprises 13 residues. Per the germline V gene, CDR1 is MRHNA and CDR2 is SNTAGT. V was trimmed by 6 bases and J by 6 bases, leaving 14 bases between them. The CDR3 bases are TGTGCCAGCAGGCGGTCGGGGAGCGCTGAAGCTTTCTTT. It yields the protein CASRRSGSAEAFF.

The rearrangement joins TRBV29-1 to TRBJ2-3; D may be TRBD2 (6 bases). Germline CDR1 reads SQVTM; CDR2 reads ANQGSEA. With 0 bases removed from V and 1 base from J, the gap between germline ends came to 11 bases. This CDR3 spans 15 amino acids. The CDR3 sequence is CSVEDILARTDTQYF. For the CDR3, the DNA is TGCAGCGTTGAAGATATACTAGCCCGCACAGATACGCAGTATTTT.

This chain connects TRBV9 to TRBJ2-1; D is perhaps TRBD1 (6 bases). The CDR3 is 14 residues long. Trimming stripped 2 bases from V and 3 bases from J, with 9 bases between. Germline V CDR1 and CDR2: SGDLS, YYNGEE. CDR3 sequence (DNA): TGTGCCAGCAGCGTGGGGGACAACTACAATGAGCAGTTCTTC. It encodes CASSVGDNYNEQFF.

This chain connects TRBV6-5 to TRBJ2-3; 8 bases fit TRBD1. Losses at the gene ends were 8 bases for V and 0 bases for J; bases not matched to a gene: 4. Germline assignment: CDR1 MNHEY and CDR2 SVGAGI. This CDR3 is built from 14 residues. The CDR3 loop is CASATGASTDTQYF. The CDR3 DNA reads as TGTGCCAGCGCGACAGGGGCGAGCACAGATACGCAGTATTTT.

Worth noting for this clone: An end of the junction does not agree with germline; a read error may underlie this. V and J are TRBV5-4 and TRBJ2-7; D gene unclear. The CDR3 runs 13 residues. Germline CDR1 and CDR2: SGHNT and YYREEE (reference sequence). The CDR3 DNA follows: TGTGCCAGCAGCTTGGTGAGGTCCTCCGAGCAGTACTTC. This translates into CASSLVRSSEQYF.

The sample holds one count of this clone. V and J are TRBV7-7 and TRBJ2-1; no clear D gene. V shed 2 bases and J shed 1 base, with 12 bases lying between them. Germline V gene data show CDR1 as SSHAT and CDR2 as FNYEAQ (reference sequence). The CDR3 runs 16 residues. CDR3: CASSLSPIDSYNEQFF. The CDR3 region has the DNA TGTGCCAGCAGCTTAAGTCCAATAGATTCCTACAATGAGCAGTTCTTC.

The genes are TRBV4-2 and TRBJ2-1, with 11 bases lining up with TRBD2. From germline, CDR1 is LGHNA and CDR2 YNFKEQ. The CDR3 is made up of 16 amino acids. V was pared by 0 bases and J by 7 bases, with 5 bases of the junction left unmatched. The CDR3 DNA follows: TGTGCCAGCAGCCAAGATACTAGCGGGAGTAAGAATGAGCAGTTCTTC. Protein: CASSQDTSGSKNEQFF.

This clone was observed once. This chain uses TRBV6-1 with TRBJ1-1; 9 bases fit TRBD1. CDR1 is MNHNS, CDR2 SASEGT, per germline. V was pared by 4 bases and J by 5 bases, with 8 bases of the junction left unmatched. The length of the CDR3 is 15 residues. CDR3 bases: TGTGCCAGCAGTGTCCAACAGGGGGCGCCTACTGAAGCTTTCTTT. As protein: CASSVQQGAPTEAFF.

This clone was observed a few times. The gene calls are TRBV15 and TRBJ2-1; 12 positions agree with TRBD1. J gave up 2 bases and V 3 bases, and 2 bases lay outside the gene matches. The germline gives CDR1 LNHNV, CDR2 YYDKDF (reference sequence). The CDR3 sequence is 16 residues long. The CDR3 bases are TGTGCCACCAGCAGTGGGACAGGGGGCCCCTACAATGAGCAGTTCTTC. The encoded protein is CATSSGTGGPYNEQFF.

The chain employs TRBV14 and TRBJ1-1; D remains unclear. In germline, CDR1 is SGHDN, CDR2 FVKESK. Trimming left V 6 bases short and J 11 bases short, with 22 bases between. The CDR3 totals 14 residues. The CDR3 nucleotides read TGTGCCAGCAGTACCAGCGGACGAGTCGTGCGGGCTTTCTTT. Encoded protein: CASSTSGRVVRAFF.

By sample fraction, this clone is medium-sized. The J gene is TRBJ2-1, the V gene TRBV4-1; TRBD1 matches at 7 bases. The junction had 6 bases not matched to a gene; V was cut back by 1 base and J by 3 bases. CDR1 is MGHRA and CDR2 is YSYEKL in the germline V gene. The CDR3 length is 16 residues. The CDR3 loop reads CASSQVGAGGYNEQFF. The CDR3 coding sequence is TGCGCCAGCAGCCAAGTTGGGGCAGGGGGCTACAATGAGCAGTTCTTC.

The gene calls are TRBV5-1 and TRBJ2-7, with a tentative D call TRBD1 (6 bases). Trimming pared 6 bases from V and 5 bases from J, leaving 21 bases between. CDR1 is SGHRS and CDR2 is YFSETQ in the germline V gene. The CDR3 is made up of 15 amino acids. CDR3 loop: CASTSGHLSSDEQYF. The CDR3 DNA sequence: TGCGCCAGCACGTCGGGACACCTCTCATCCGACGAGCAGTACTTC. The full variable domain, rest sourced from reference TRBV5-1 and TRBJ2-7, is KAGVTQTPRYLIKTRGQQVTLSCSPISGHRSVSWYQQTPGQGLQFLFEYFSETQRNKGNFPGRFSGRQFSNSRSEMNVSTLELGDSALYLCASTSGHLSSDEQYFGPGTRLTVT.

CDR3: CASIGEDTQYF. DNA of the CDR3: TGTGCCTCCATAGGGGAAGATACGCAGTATTTT. The rearrangement joins TRBV5-6 to TRBJ2-3; D possibly corresponds to TRBD1 (5 bases). The CDR3 sequence is 11 residues long. Trimming shortened V by 10 bases and J by 5 bases, and 11 bases separated the two germline ends. CDR1 is SGHDT and CDR2 is YYEEEE in the germline V gene. Complete variable domain (other parts from reference TRBV5-6 and TRBJ2-3): DAGVTQSPTHLIKTRGQQVTLRCSPKSGHDTVSWYQQALGQGPQFIFQYYEEEERQRGNFPDRFSGHQFPNYSSELNVNALLLGDSALYLCASIGEDTQYFGPGTRLTVL.

The CDR3: CSVLDRIMNTEAFF. DNA for the CDR3: TGCAGCGTCCTGGACAGGATCATGAACACTGAAGCTTTCTTT. This chain joins TRBV29-1 and TRBJ1-1; 7 nucleotides match TRBD1. Per the germline V gene, CDR1 is SQVTM and CDR2 is ANQGSEA. The CDR3 spans 14 residues. The J segment lost 0 bases and the V segment lost 6 bases, leaving 7 bases of the junction unmatched.

The gene calls are TRBV4-2 and TRBJ2-7, with 8 positions matching TRBD2. The CDR3 contains 15 residues. Looked up from germline, CDR1 is LGHNA and CDR2 is YNFKEQ. The V and J ends lost 3 bases and 0 bases, in that order; junction bases with no gene match: 4. CDR3 amino acids: CASSQRAGVSYEQYF. CDR3 nucleotide sequence: TGTGCCAGCAGCCAGAGAGCGGGAGTCTCCTACGAGCAGTACTTC.

As regards this clone: At one boundary the junction diverges from the germline segment, which might be a read error. The V gene is TRBV5-4, the J gene TRBJ2-2; D might be TRBD2 (5 bases). In germline, CDR1 is SGHNT, CDR2 YYREEE (reference sequence). The CDR3 totals 13 residues. The CDR3, as DNA: TGTGCCAGCACCTTGGGAGCCGACGGGGAGCTGTTTTTT. It translates to CASTLGADGELFF.

The chain joins TRBV18 to TRBJ1-5; TRBD1 matches at 7 bases. J was trimmed by 0 bases and V by 3 bases; bases with no gene match: 2. Germline assignment: CDR1 KGHSH and CDR2 LQKENI. The CDR3 consists of 15 residues. The CDR3: CASSPGQNSNQPQHF. In nucleotides, the CDR3 is TGTGCCAGCTCACCGGGACAGAATAGCAATCAGCCCCAGCATTTT.

This clone appeared a single time. The chain uses TRBV7-2 and TRBJ1-4; D unresolved. V lost 4 bases to trimming and J lost 4 bases, with 10 bases between them. The CDR3 sequence is 14 residues long. Germline V CDR1 and CDR2: SGHTA, FQGNSA. CDR3 DNA sequence: TGTGCCAGCAGCTCGGAAGCGAATAATGAAAAACTGTTTTTT. Amino acids: CASSSEANNEKLFF.

The V call is TRBV5-1, the J call TRBJ2-1; 12 bases line up with TRBD2. CDR3 size: 16 residues. J was trimmed by 8 bases and V by 0 bases; bases with no gene match: 6. Germline loops: CDR1 SGHRS, CDR2 YFSETQ. CDR3 DNA: TGCGCCAGCAGCTTGGCAGCTAGCGGGAGGGGTGATGAGCAGTTCTTC. Amino acids: CASSLAASGRGDEQFF. The whole variable domain, filled in from reference TRBV5-1 and TRBJ2-1, reads KAGVTQTPRYLIKTRGQQVTLSCSPISGHRSVSWYQQTPGQGLQFLFEYFSETQRNKGNFPGRFSGRQFSNSRSEMNVSTLELGDSALYLCASSLAASGRGDEQFFGPGTRLTVL.